This T cell receptor (beta chain) was captured in a study of blood T cell repertoires in COVID-19. About the study: Material from acute and convalescent COVID-19 was sourced from the United States, Italy and Spain.

Per the authors' pipeline: Cell counts per sample came from amplifying reference gene primers. Assay: immunoSEQ multiplex PCR; the TCRdb copy retains only in-frame clones and omits some. D and trimming were read from the DNA, whereas the V and J calls and clone size are those reported in that table. The repertoire holds about 43,000 clones, about 86% seen once, with approximately 3.8% in the top ten. V gave up 6 bases and J gave up 6 bases; unmatched junction bases: 7. CDR3 length: 13 amino acids. The germline gives CDR1 MNHEY, CDR2 SVGAGI. The V call is TRBV6-5, the J call TRBJ2-7, with 8 nucleotides matching TRBD2. The sequence derives from a man in his forties with COVID-19, enrolled during active disease. Sequencing was done on a sample of peripheral blood. The CDR3, as DNA: TGTGCCAGCAGCCCAAGGCGGGGGGTCGAGCAGTACTTC. Protein: CASSPRRGVEQYF.